Listed here is a single TCR beta chain. The data originate from a study of PD-1 blockade in mismatch repair-deficient tumors. V was trimmed by 5 bases and J by 3 bases, leaving 10 bases between them. CDR3 length equals 13 residues. Germline loops: CDR1 SGHVS, CDR2 FQNEAQ. Produced via immunoSEQ multiplex PCR; TCRdb's table is partial and in-frame only. The table has some 130,000 clones, about nine tenths seen once. This clonotype was obtained from an adult with mismatch repair-deficient cancer. The sequencing used peripheral blood, collected almost 74 weeks after starting pembrolizumab. This rearrangement joins TRBV7-8 to TRBJ2-5, with TRBD1 as a possible D gene (6 bases). CDR3 sequence: CASSPRTEETQYF. In DNA, the CDR3 is TGTGCCAGCAGCCCGAGGACAGAAGAGACCCAGTACTTC.